The 31 T cell receptor beta chains presented below share a single source sample, sequenced in a study of type 1 regulatory T cells. No cognate antigen is known for these TCRs. Each CDR3 protein is one row after TCRdb ran MiXCR on the reads. Of more than 3,000 distinct CDR3 sequences detected, less than 9% appear once; the ten largest clones hold 6.3%. Sequenced material: cultured T cells, either the whole culture or a sorted T cell fraction (not recorded which). Every receptor here comes from a human donor in good health.

By sample share, this clonotype is medium-sized. CDR3 sequence reads: CASKGGGSGNEQFF. The CDR3 coding sequence is TGTGCCAGCAAGGGAGGCGGGAGTGGGAATGAGCAGTTCTTC. V is TRBV7-3 and J is TRBJ2-1; 7 nucleotides match TRBD2. The CDR3 spans 14 residues. Germline CDR1 is SGHTA and CDR2 is FQGTGA. V gave up 7 bases and J gave up 7 bases; unmatched junction bases: 10.

By frequency in the sample, this clonotype is medium-sized. The chain uses TRBV28 and TRBJ1-2; D gene unclear. This CDR3 has 13 residues. In germline, CDR1 is MDHEN, CDR2 SYDVKM. V lost 4 bases and J lost 7, with 13 bases in between. The CDR3 nucleotides are TGTGCCAGCAGTTCGACGGTCTTGGGTGGCTACACCTTC. This gives the protein CASSSTVLGGYTF.

By proportion, this clonotype is medium-sized (0.01 to 0.1%). The chain combines TRBV27 with TRBJ1-4, with D possibly being TRBD1 (6 bases). The CDR3 has 17 amino acids. The germline V gene has CDR1 MNHEY and CDR2 SMNVEV (reference sequence). Trimming left V 4 bases short and J 4 bases short, with 19 bases between. The chain's CDR3 is CASSSTPQGSNNEKLFF. As DNA, the CDR3 is TGTGCCAGCAGTTCGACCCCACAGGGCAGCAATAATGAAAAACTGTTTTTT.

By sample fraction, this clonotype is medium-sized (0.01 to 0.1%). J is TRBJ2-7 and V is TRBV5-1; D is possibly TRBD2 (6 bases). Germline values: CDR1 SGHRS, CDR2 YFSETQ. The V end lost 4 bases, the J end lost 1 base, and 12 bases lay between the germline ends. The CDR3 runs 14 residues. In DNA, the CDR3 is TGCGCCAGCAGCGCGGGACTGCCTTCCTACGAGCAGTACTTC. It specifies CASSAGLPSYEQYF.

This clonotype showed up many times. The chain is built from TRBV9 and TRBJ1-6; D is possibly TRBD1 (5 bases). This CDR3 comprises 18 residues. Trimming removed 0 bases from V and 0 bases from J, with 13 bases in between. CDR1 is SGDLS, CDR2 YYNGEE, per germline. The CDR3 sequence: CASSVGVSGGSYNSPLHF. DNA for the CDR3: TGTGCCAGCAGCGTAGGTGTCTCGGGGGGCTCCTATAATTCACCCCTCCACTTT.

By sample fraction, this clonotype is medium-sized. V usage is TRBV20-1 and J usage is TRBJ2-7, with a tentative D call TRBD2 (6 bases). The CDR3 covers 15 residues. In germline, CDR1 is DFQATT, CDR2 SNEGSKA (reference sequence). Between the trimmed V and J ends, which lost 1 base and 0 bases, there was a span of 13 bases. The CDR3 here is CSARVAASSSYEQYF. As DNA, the CDR3 is TGCAGTGCTAGAGTAGCGGCTTCCAGCTCCTACGAGCAGTACTTC.

By share, this clonotype counts as large. The chain recombines TRBV28 with TRBJ2-1; D possibly matches TRBD1 or TRBD2 (5 bases each). This CDR3 has 13 residues. In germline, CDR1 is MDHEN, CDR2 SYDVKM. Trimming pared 2 bases from V and 6 bases from J, leaving 8 bases between. The CDR3 here is CASSLVGVNEQFF. For the CDR3, the DNA is TGTGCCAGCAGTTTAGTGGGGGTCAATGAGCAGTTCTTC.

Many counts were recorded for this clonotype. The chain uses TRBV28 and TRBJ2-7, with D perhaps TRBD1 (7 bases). Looked up from germline, CDR1 is MDHEN and CDR2 is SYDVKM. The CDR3 loop spans 15 amino acids. Trimming removed 6 bases from V and 1 base from J, with 16 bases in between. Here the CDR3 DNA reads TGTGCCAGCAGCCTCAGGGGGGCCGGTTCCTACGAGCAGTACTTC. Amino acids: CASSLRGAGSYEQYF.

By share of the sample, this clonotype is medium-sized. The chain links TRBV7-6 to TRBJ2-3, with TRBD1 identical over 12 bases. This CDR3 is built from 17 residues. Germline trimming cut 1 base from V and 7 bases from J; bases unmatched to any gene: 9. In germline, CDR1 is SGHVS, CDR2 FNYEAQ. CDR3 in DNA: TGTGCCAGCAGCTTAGTTCCGGGACAGGGGGCTTGGAATACGCAGTATTTT. This gives the protein CASSLVPGQGAWNTQYF.

Comment on this clonotype: This could be a read error, since a much larger clone is one nucleotide away. V usage is TRBV10-2 and J usage is TRBJ2-7; no reliable D call. The V gene's germline CDR1 is WSHSY and CDR2 SAAADI. The ends were cut back, 10 bases at V and 2 bases at J, with 12 bases in the middle. CDR3 size: 12 residues. The CDR3 is CATSGPPYEQYF. CDR3 DNA: TGCGCCACCTCAGGACCCCCCTACGAGCAGTACTTC.

By proportion, this clonotype is medium-sized. This chain connects TRBV19 to TRBJ1-5; 7 bases are shared with TRBD1. The CDR3 has 14 residues. Unmatched junction bases numbered 9, after V lost 8 bases and J lost 5 bases. The germline CDR1 and CDR2 sequences are LNHDA and SQIVND (reference sequence). CDR3 sequence reads: CASLGDSGYQPQHF. The CDR3 nucleotides read TGTGCCAGTTTGGGGGACAGTGGCTATCAGCCCCAGCATTTT.

Of note for this clonotype: One end of the junction is discordant with germline, which a read error may explain. CDR3 sequence reads: CASSLSGGSNQHQHF. The DNA for the CDR3 is TGTGCCAGCAGTTTATCAGGAGGTAGCAATCAGCACCAGCATTTT. The chain links TRBV12-3 or TRBV12-4 to TRBJ1-5; D is unclear. This CDR3 contains 15 residues.

By sample fraction, this clonotype is medium-sized. The chain has TRBV20-1 and TRBJ2-1; a possible D gene is TRBD2 (6 bases). This CDR3 is 14 amino acids long. V was clipped by 2 bases and J by 4 bases, with 12 bases between them. Germline CDR1 DFQATT, CDR2 SNEGSKA (reference sequence). CDR3 in amino acids: CSARYSGLYNEQFF. The CDR3 DNA is TGCAGTGCTAGATATAGCGGACTATACAATGAGCAGTTCTTC.

A single count supports this clonotype. The genes are TRBV12-3 or TRBV12-4 and TRBJ2-3; 10 nucleotides line up with TRBD2. This CDR3 contains 15 residues. The V gene end was trimmed by 6 bases and the J gene end by 2 bases; junction bases not matched to a gene: 5. The CDR3 coding sequence is TGTGCCAGCAGCACGCTAGCGGGGGCCACAGATACGCAGTATTTT. It specifies CASSTLAGATDTQYF.

This clonotype qualifies as medium-sized. J is TRBJ2-1 and V is TRBV20-1, with 11 bases lining up with TRBD2. The germline V gene has CDR1 DFQATT and CDR2 SNEGSKA (reference sequence). This CDR3 region has 16 residues. V trimming: 1 base; J trimming: 0 bases; junction bases outside the gene matches: 2. CDR3 protein: CSARVTSGSSYNEQFF. The CDR3 DNA reads as TGCAGTGCTAGAGTCACTAGCGGGAGCTCCTACAATGAGCAGTTCTTC.

By frequency in the sample, this clonotype is medium-sized. The genes are TRBV12-3 or TRBV12-4 and TRBJ2-1, with 14 bases fitting TRBD2. This CDR3 contains 15 residues. V lost 3 bases and J lost 7; bases outside the gene matches: 2. The CDR3 reads CASSFGTSGRNEQFF. CDR3 nucleotides: TGTGCCAGCAGTTTTGGGACTAGCGGGAGAAATGAGCAGTTCTTC.

This clonotype ranks as large (0.1 to 1%). This chain links TRBV6-6 with TRBJ1-4; 8 nucleotides match TRBD1. Germline lookup yields CDR1 MNHNY and CDR2 SVGAGI (reference sequence). Unmatched junction bases numbered 4, after V lost 7 bases and J lost 0 bases. There are 15 residues in the CDR3. As DNA, the CDR3 is TGTGCCAGCACCTTGACAGGGGCAACTAATGAAAAACTGTTTTTT. Its protein product is CASTLTGATNEKLFF.

This clonotype was seen a few times. This may stem from a read error, because a much larger clone lies one nucleotide away. The chain combines TRBV5-4 with TRBJ2-1; D perhaps matches TRBD2 (6 bases). CDR1 is SGHNT, CDR2 YYREEE, per germline (reference sequence). This CDR3 has 14 amino acids. The CDR3 DNA reads as TGTGTCAGCAGCTTAGTCCGGGAGCACAATGAGCAGTTCTTC. Protein: CVSSLVREHNEQFF.

The sample holds many counts of this clonotype. A much more abundant neighbour one base away suggests this may be a read error. The chain recombines TRBV12-3 or TRBV12-4 with TRBJ2-7; no definite D call. CDR3 size: 14 residues. V was shortened by 0 bases and J by 4 bases, with 10 bases between the two germline ends. The CDR3 protein is CASSLAGVYYEQYF. The CDR3 DNA sequence: TGTGCCAGCAGTTTAGCTGGCGTTTATTACGAGCAGTACTTC.

In its sample, this clonotype ranks as medium-sized. The V call is TRBV12-3 or TRBV12-4, the J call TRBJ2-1; perhaps D is TRBD1 or TRBD2 (5 bases each). V was cut by 4 bases and J by 9 bases, with 13 bases left in between. The CDR3 contains 13 residues. CDR3 residues: CASSSGGGFEQFF. CDR3 nucleotide sequence: TGTGCCAGCAGTTCAGGTGGGGGATTTGAGCAGTTCTTC.

By share, this clonotype counts as medium-sized. This rearrangement joins TRBV11-2 to TRBJ2-1; D unresolved. V lost 1 base to trimming and J lost 2 bases, with 3 bases between them. The CDR3 covers 13 residues. CDR1 is SGHAT and CDR2 is FQNNGV in the germline V gene. The DNA of the CDR3 is TGTGCCAGCAGCTTAGTCCCCTACAATGAGCAGTTCTTC. Amino acid sequence: CASSLVPYNEQFF.

In its sample, this clonotype ranks as medium-sized. V and J are TRBV7-2 and TRBJ2-2, with D possibly TRBD1 on 6 matching bases. There are 14 residues in the CDR3. Per germline, CDR1 SGHTA and CDR2 FQGNSA. The germline V and J ends were trimmed by 5 bases and 6 bases, with 13 bases remaining between them. CDR3 nucleotides: TGTGCCAGCAGCCTTCAACAGGGCCCCGGGGAGCTGTTTTTT. This sequence encodes CASSLQQGPGELFF.

By share, this clonotype ranks as medium-sized. The chain couples TRBV5-1 to TRBJ2-3, with TRBD2 identical over 11 bases. The CDR3 sequence is 14 residues long. Trimming removed 6 bases from V and 4 bases from J; junction bases left unmatched: 4. Germline loops: CDR1 SGHRS, CDR2 YFSETQ. CDR3 residues: CASKLAGVADTQYF. The CDR3 DNA reads TGCGCCAGCAAACTAGCGGGAGTTGCAGATACGCAGTATTTT. Drawing the rest from reference TRBV5-1 and TRBJ2-3, the complete variable domain is KAGVTQTPRYLIKTRGQQVTLSCSPISGHRSVSWYQQTPGQGLQFLFEYFSETQRNKGNFPGRFSGRQFSNSRSEMNVSTLELGDSALYLCASKLAGVADTQYFGPGTRLTVL.

This clonotype is medium-sized within its sample. The V and J genes are TRBV14 and TRBJ2-7; TRBD2 aligns across 13 bases. The CDR3 runs to 15 residues. Trimming cost V 4 bases and J 7 bases; bases outside gene matches: 7. CDR1 and CDR2 from the germline V gene are SGHDN and FVKESK. CDR3 loop: CASSLVTSGRNEQYF. CDR3 nucleotide sequence: TGTGCCAGCAGCCTGGTGACTAGCGGGAGGAATGAGCAGTACTTC.

This clonotype is labeled medium-sized. The chain couples TRBV5-1 to TRBJ1-5; weak D call: TRBD1 (5 bases). CDR1 is SGHRS and CDR2 is YFSETQ in the germline V gene. There are 15 residues in the CDR3. Trimming stripped 5 bases from V and 3 bases from J, with 15 bases between. CDR3 DNA sequence: TGCGCCAGCAGTCCCAGCGGACAAACCAATCAGCCCCAGCATTTT. As protein: CASSPSGQTNQPQHF.

This clonotype ranks as medium-sized. The V call is TRBV5-1, the J call TRBJ1-1; no firm D call. This CDR3 contains 14 residues. V was pared by 0 bases and J by 2 bases, with 8 bases between. Germline values: CDR1 SGHRS, CDR2 YFSETQ. For the CDR3, the DNA is TGCGCCAGCAGCTTGGCCGCCAGAAACACTGAAGCTTTCTTT. This translates into CASSLAARNTEAFF.

Sample share makes this clonotype medium-sized. The genes are TRBV14 and TRBJ2-7; D is undetermined. V shed 5 bases and J shed 3 bases, with 11 bases lying between them. Germline CDR1 reads SGHDN; CDR2 reads FVKESK. This CDR3 comprises 13 residues. The CDR3 DNA is TGTGCCAGCAGCTTTTGGACGGGCTACGAGCAGTACTTC. It codes for CASSFWTGYEQYF. Filled out from reference TRBV14 and TRBJ2-7, the complete variable domain reads EAGVTQFPSHSVIEKGQTVTLRCDPISGHDNLYWYRRVMGKEIKFLLHFVKESKQDESGMPNNRFLAERTGGTYSTLKVQPAELEDSGVYFCASSFWTGYEQYFGPGTRLTVT.

By its share, this clonotype is medium-sized (0.01 to 0.1%). The rearrangement joins TRBV4-2 to TRBJ1-6; no clear D gene. Germline V gene data show CDR1 as LGHNA and CDR2 as YNFKEQ. The CDR3 covers 14 residues. Trimming pared 5 bases from V and 10 bases from J, leaving 15 bases between. CDR3 coding DNA: TGTGCCAGCAGCGAGGGTAGGGAGCAATCACCCCTCCACTTT. This translates into CASSEGREQSPLHF.

This clonotype occurred many times. CDR3 nucleotides: TGTGCCAGCAGCCCTCACACCGGGGAGCTGTTTTTT. Translated, it gives CASSPHTGELFF. The rearrangement joins TRBV9 to TRBJ2-2; D unclear. Germline-derived CDR1 and CDR2 are SGDLS and YYNGEE. The CDR3 totals 12 residues. V lost 4 bases and J lost 3, with 4 bases in between.

This clonotype is termed medium-sized (0.01 to 0.1%). The genes are TRBV6-5 and TRBJ2-1, with 10 bases matching TRBD2. Germline V gene data show CDR1 as MNHEY and CDR2 as SVGAGI. Trimming took 2 bases from V and 9 from J; bases not matched to a gene: 7. The CDR3 runs to 15 residues. The CDR3: CASSYLVSGRGEQFF. CDR3 sequence (DNA): TGTGCCAGCAGTTACCTCGTCAGCGGGAGGGGTGAGCAGTTCTTC.

By proportion, this clonotype is medium-sized. The genes are TRBV7-2 and TRBJ2-1; unclear D gene. Trimming left V 8 bases short and J 8 bases short, with 19 bases between. In germline, CDR1 is SGHTA, CDR2 FQGNSA. This CDR3 has 14 amino acids. The CDR3 loop is CASGQVKGSYEQFF. CDR3 in DNA: TGTGCCAGCGGGCAGGTAAAAGGGTCCTATGAGCAGTTCTTC.